Below, one TCR beta chain is given with its context. The entry originates in a study of blood T cell repertoires in COVID-19. Study-wide background: COVID-19 samples from acute and convalescent phases originated in the United States, Italy and Spain.

In the study's own analysis: Quantification of nucleated cells was approximated via reference gene primer amplification. The method was immunoSEQ multiplex PCR; TCRdb's version includes in-frame clones alone and lacks a portion of them. V and J calls and clone size come straight from that table; D and trimming were deduced from the DNA. This repertoire shows 95,000 to 150,000 clones, less than 90% found once; its top ten account for 6.6%. Trimming pared 10 bases from V and 9 bases from J, leaving 21 bases between. Per the germline V gene, CDR1 is WNHNN and CDR2 is SYGVQD (reference sequence). The CDR3 contains 13 residues.

Material: peripheral blood. This TCR came from an elderly man with active or convalescent COVID-19. The genes are TRBV10-1 and TRBJ1-2, with D possibly TRBD1 on 5 matching bases. The CDR3 DNA follows: TGCGCCACCGATCCTGACAGACCTCACCGCTACACCTTC. The encoded protein is CATDPDRPHRYTF.